Shown below are 12 T cell receptor beta chains from a single sample sequenced in a study of T-cell reconstitution after alpha-beta-depleted transplantation in children. TCRbeta library construction was performed incorporating unique molecular identifiers. One entry per CDR3 protein, called by TCRdb with MiXCR from the PCR reads. The sample contains some 530,000 distinct CDR3 sequences, 9.5% to 15% of which appear only once. The specimen was PBMCs from the stem cell graft donor, collected from the stem cell graft. The source is a human donor who donated a stem cell graft to a child with combined immunodeficiency.

This clonotype was found a few times. V and J are TRBV27 and TRBJ1-1; tentative D call: TRBD1 (5 bases). Germline lookup yields CDR1 MNHEY and CDR2 SMNVEV (reference sequence). The CDR3 runs to 14 residues. The V and J ends lost 3 bases and 12 bases respectively, with 20 bases between them. The CDR3 spells CASSLGTGGRATFF. CDR3 in DNA: TGTGCCAGCAGTTTGGGAACCGGCGGCAGGGCAACTTTCTTT.

Only a few counts were recorded for this clonotype. The V gene is TRBV6-1, the J gene TRBJ1-1; D is unclear. Germline V CDR1 and CDR2: MNHNS, SASEGT. V dropped 4 bases and J dropped 0 bases, with 9 bases sitting between them. The CDR3 is 14 amino acids. CDR3 loop: CASSAETLNTEAFF. CDR3 nucleotide sequence: TGTGCCAGCAGTGCAGAGACCCTGAACACTGAAGCTTTCTTT.

This clonotype was counted at least ten times. The V gene is TRBV6-5, the J gene TRBJ2-4; D is perhaps TRBD1 or TRBD2 (5 bases each). This CDR3 has 15 amino acids. Looked up from germline, CDR1 is MNHEY and CDR2 is SVGAGI. V dropped 0 bases and J dropped 8 bases, with 14 bases sitting between them. The CDR3 DNA follows: TGTGCCAGCAGTTACTCCGGGGCGGAGTCGGACATTCAGTACTTC. Its protein is CASSYSGAESDIQYF.

The chain couples TRBV7-2 to TRBJ2-1; TRBD2 matches at 8 bases. The CDR3 is 15 residues long. The V gene's germline CDR1 is SGHTA and CDR2 FQGNSA. Losses at the gene ends were 2 bases for V and 6 bases for J; bases not matched to a gene: 6. The DNA for the CDR3 is TGTGCCAGCAGCTTAAGTGCCACTAGCGGCAATGAGCAGTTCTTC. Translated, it gives CASSLSATSGNEQFF.

Written as DNA, the CDR3 is TGTGCCACCAGCAGGAGCCTTCTGGACAGAGGCTATGGCTACACCTTC. Translated: CATSRSLLDRGYGYTF. The genes are TRBV15 and TRBJ1-2; tentatively, D is TRBD1 (6 bases). The V end lost 3 bases, the J end lost 4 bases, and 18 bases lay between the germline ends. The CDR3 runs 16 residues. The germline CDR1 and CDR2 sequences are LNHNV and YYDKDF (reference sequence).

This chain links TRBV20-1 with TRBJ1-6; TRBD1 is a possible D gene (6 bases). The CDR3 is made up of 16 amino acids. The V gene lost 2 bases and the J gene lost 10 bases, with 21 bases spanning the gap. Germline CDR1 is DFQATT and CDR2 is SNEGSKA (reference sequence). The CDR3 sequence: CSARSPGGAGLSPLHF. Here the CDR3 DNA reads TGCAGTGCTAGATCGCCGGGGGGCGCCGGGCTCTCACCCCTCCACTTT.

This clonotype appeared many times. This chain uses TRBV12-3 or TRBV12-4 with TRBJ2-4, with 8 bases that match TRBD1. The CDR3 sequence is 14 residues long. V gave up 6 bases and J gave up 8 bases; unmatched junction bases: 9. The CDR3: CASSLRDRRDIQYF. CDR3 DNA: TGTGCCAGCAGCCTAAGGGACAGGAGGGACATTCAGTACTTC.

A word on this clonotype: This may arise from a read error, as a much more abundant clone is one base away. This CDR3 fails to terminate in the conserved phenylalanine or tryptophan, so it likely reflects a read error. The V call is TRBV15, the J call TRBJ1-2; D may be TRBD1 (6 bases). The CDR3 loop spans 16 amino acids. The V end was cut by 1 base, the J end by 3 bases, with 15 bases between. Germline V gene data show CDR1 as LNHNV and CDR2 as YYDKDF (reference sequence). DNA for the CDR3: TGTGCCACCAGCAGAGGAGGGGGGACCGCCTACTATGGCTACACCTGC. This sequence encodes CATSRGGGTAYYGYTC.

Many counts were recorded for this clonotype. The V call is TRBV2, the J call TRBJ1-5; weak D call: TRBD1 (5 bases). The V end lost 5 bases, the J end lost 2 bases, and 16 bases lay between the germline ends. CDR1 and CDR2 (germline): SNHLY, FYNNEI. The CDR3 consists of 16 residues. The CDR3 protein is CASSLTGTRGNQPQHF. The CDR3 DNA follows: TGTGCCAGCAGTCTCACCGGGACCAGAGGCAATCAGCCCCAGCATTTT.

This clonotype was found a few times. The chain recombines TRBV11-3 with TRBJ2-3, with 8 bases aligning to TRBD2. This CDR3 has 15 amino acids. Germline CDR1 and CDR2: SGHNT and YENEEA. Trimming took 7 bases from V and 3 from J; bases not matched to a gene: 9. CDR3 sequence reads: CASTPGGGITDTQYF. The CDR3 coding sequence is TGTGCCAGCACCCCCGGGGGGGGTATAACAGATACGCAGTATTTT.

This clonotype was detected ten times or more. The V and J genes are TRBV5-1 and TRBJ2-7; 15 bases are a match to TRBD2. CDR1 is SGHRS and CDR2 is YFSETQ in the germline V gene. V gave up 3 bases and J gave up 6 bases; unmatched junction bases: 1. The CDR3 runs to 14 residues. The CDR3 loop reads CASSSGLAGGEQYF. For the CDR3, the DNA is TGCGCCAGCAGCTCGGGACTAGCGGGAGGCGAGCAGTACTTC.

In its sample, this clonotype was seen a few times. The chain employs TRBV27 and TRBJ2-4; D is unclear. The CDR3 totals 15 residues. Per germline, CDR1 MNHEY and CDR2 SMNVEV (reference sequence). The V end lost 6 bases, the J end lost 4 bases, and 16 bases lay between the germline ends. The CDR3 region has the DNA TGTGCCAGCAGCCCACTCCGGATGGGTAAAAACATTCAGTACTTC. Amino acid sequence: CASSPLRMGKNIQYF.